The 20 T cell receptor beta chains listed next were all sequenced from one sample in a study of naive and memory T cell subsets. Two oligonucleotides, mixed equimolar, formed the beta constant-region primer covering TRBC1 and TRBC2. Ligated cDNA was amplified by four rounds of PCR with nested alpha and beta constant-region primers and SP2. Each CDR3 protein is one row after TCRdb ran MiXCR on the UMI-ligation and nested PCR reads. The sample lists about 120,000 distinct CDR3 sequences, 35% to 45% occurring once. Sequenced input: central memory CD4+ T cells from blood. The origin of the receptors is a human donor in good health.

This chain connects TRBV12-3 or TRBV12-4 to TRBJ2-1, with 8 bases matching TRBD2. This CDR3 contains 15 residues. J lost 8 bases, V lost 6 bases, and 12 bases had no gene match. The CDR3 sequence is CASRPTSTGGDEQFF. The CDR3 nucleotides are TGTGCCAGCAGGCCGACTAGCACCGGGGGGGATGAGCAGTTCTTC.

This clonotype appeared many times. The rearrangement joins TRBV7-6 to TRBJ2-7, with a weak D call TRBD1 (6 bases). Trimming removed 1 base at V and 0 bases at J, with 10 bases between. The CDR3 has 15 residues. The germline V gene encodes CDR1 SGHVS and CDR2 FNYEAQ. The CDR3 here is CASSLEQGFSYEQYF. CDR3 bases: TGTGCCAGCAGCTTAGAACAGGGTTTCTCCTACGAGCAGTACTTC.

The chain has TRBV20-1 and TRBJ2-1; 8 positions match TRBD2. After removal of 2 bases from V and 3 bases from J, the junction contained 3 bases not matched to a gene. Germline V CDR1 and CDR2: DFQATT, SNEGSKA (reference sequence). CDR3 length: 14 residues. The CDR3 DNA reads TGCAGTGCTAGAAAGGGGACTAGCTACAATGAGCAGTTCTTC. Its translation: CSARKGTSYNEQFF.

This clonotype was detected ten times or more. The chain has TRBV6-2 or TRBV6-3 and TRBJ2-7; D remains ambiguous. V lost 6 bases, J lost 6 bases, and 12 bases lay in between. This CDR3 comprises 12 residues. Germline-derived CDR1 and CDR2 are MNHEY and SVGEGT. This CDR3 reads CASRPTIREQYF. In DNA, the CDR3 is TGTGCCAGCAGACCGACAATTCGCGAGCAGTACTTC.

This clonotype was observed a handful of times. The V call is TRBV10-3, the J call TRBJ2-7; 13 bases are shared with TRBD2. Germline-derived CDR1 and CDR2 are ENHRY and SYGVKD. This CDR3 comprises 14 residues. Trimming removed 5 bases from V and 6 bases from J; junction bases left unmatched: 4. The CDR3 DNA follows: TGTGCCATCAGTACTAGCGGGAGGGTCTCCGAGCAGTACTTC. Translated: CAISTSGRVSEQYF.

This chain joins TRBV29-1 and TRBJ2-4; 7 nucleotides align to TRBD1. The J segment lost 6 bases and the V segment lost 7 bases, leaving 6 bases of the junction unmatched. Germline CDR1 is SQVTM and CDR2 is ANQGSEA. The CDR3 extends over 12 amino acids. The CDR3 region is CSGQGTSNIQYF. In DNA form, the CDR3 reads TGCAGCGGACAGGGTACGTCAAACATTCAGTACTTC.

This clonotype showed up many times. The chain employs TRBV10-3 and TRBJ2-7; unclear D gene. This CDR3 contains 13 residues. V was clipped by 8 bases and J by 6 bases, with 17 bases between them. Germline lookup yields CDR1 ENHRY and CDR2 SYGVKD. The CDR3 here is CAISALDRREQYF. CDR3 nucleotide sequence: TGTGCCATCTCGGCGCTGGATCGACGCGAGCAGTACTTC.

V and J are TRBV27 and TRBJ2-2; 7 bases are a match to TRBD1. The CDR3 has 15 residues. Unmatched junction bases numbered 9, after V lost 5 bases and J lost 6 bases. The germline V gene encodes CDR1 MNHEY and CDR2 SMNVEV (reference sequence). DNA of the CDR3: TGTGCCAGCAGTCCGAGGGGGCGTATCGCCGGGGAGCTGTTTTTT. Its translation is CASSPRGRIAGELFF.

This rearrangement joins TRBV7-3 to TRBJ2-1; 13 bases agree with TRBD2. The CDR3 runs 15 residues. The germline gives CDR1 SGHTA, CDR2 FQGTGA. The trim removed 4 bases at V and 6 bases at J, leaving 3 bases unmatched. This CDR3 reads CASSSLAGGSNEQFF. CDR3 in DNA: TGTGCCAGCAGCTCACTAGCGGGGGGGTCCAATGAGCAGTTCTTC.

In DNA form, the CDR3 reads TGTGCCAGCAGCCTGGACACCTTATCCTACGAGCAGTACTTC. This codes for CASSLDTLSYEQYF. The genes are TRBV14 and TRBJ2-7; the D gene is possibly TRBD1 (5 bases). CDR1 is SGHDN, CDR2 FVKESK, per germline. The CDR3 is 14 amino acids. Trimming removed 4 bases at V and 1 base at J, with 11 bases between.

The chain combines TRBV29-1 with TRBJ1-2; D remains unclear. This CDR3 contains 9 residues. Trimming took off 7 bases at V and 6 bases at J, with 6 bases between the two ends. Germline values: CDR1 SQVTM, CDR2 ANQGSEA. CDR3 nucleotides: TGCAGCGGGGATAATGGCTACACCTTC. It is translated as CSGDNGYTF.

The chain has TRBV4-1 and TRBJ2-7, with 7 nucleotides matching TRBD1. V lost 4 bases to trimming and J lost 2 bases; unmatched junction nucleotides: 5. CDR1 is MGHRA, CDR2 YSYEKL, per germline. The CDR3 loop spans 14 amino acids. In DNA form, the CDR3 reads TGCGCCAGCAGCCCGCCCGGGACAGCCTACGAGCAGTACTTC. The encoded protein is CASSPPGTAYEQYF.

The chain combines TRBV29-1 with TRBJ2-7, with 8 bases identical to TRBD2. The CDR3 is made up of 12 amino acids. Trimming at V came to 7 bases and at J to 2 bases, leaving 4 bases not matched to a gene. The germline CDR1 and CDR2 sequences are SQVTM and ANQGSEA. CDR3 residues: CSGGGTPYEQYF. As DNA, the CDR3 is TGCAGCGGCGGGGGGACACCCTACGAGCAGTACTTC.

The J gene is TRBJ2-3, the V gene TRBV10-3; D possibly corresponds to TRBD2 (5 bases). Germline V gene sequence: CDR1 ENHRY, CDR2 SYGVKD. The CDR3 loop spans 14 amino acids. V dropped 2 bases and J dropped 4 bases, with 10 bases sitting between them. As DNA, the CDR3 is TGTGCCATCAGTGAGGGAGGTAGGGCAGATACGCAGTATTTT. Translated: CAISEGGRADTQYF.

The rearrangement links TRBV7-9 to TRBJ1-1; D not certain. Trimming cost V 1 base and J 4 bases, with 13 bases left between them. Germline assignment: CDR1 SEHNR and CDR2 FQNEAQ (reference sequence). The CDR3 contains 15 residues. The CDR3 DNA sequence: TGTGCCAGCAGCTTAGAAGGCGGACCCCTCACTGAAGCTTTCTTT. Protein product: CASSLEGGPLTEAFF.

V is TRBV19 and J is TRBJ2-3; 8 nucleotides match TRBD2. The CDR3 length is 15 residues. Germline CDR1 is LNHDA and CDR2 is SQIVND (reference sequence). The V and J ends lost 9 bases and 0 bases, in that order; junction bases with no gene match: 8. The CDR3 DNA is TGTGCCAGCATCGATAGCGGGATGAGCACAGATACGCAGTATTTT. It encodes CASIDSGMSTDTQYF.

The chain is built from TRBV6-2 or TRBV6-3 and TRBJ2-7, with TRBD2 matching 10 bases. Trimming at V came to 4 bases and at J to 3 bases, leaving 6 bases not matched to a gene. Germline V gives CDR1 MNHEY, CDR2 SVGEGT. The CDR3 runs 15 residues. Written as DNA, the CDR3 is TGTGCCAGCAGTTCCGTTAGCGGGAGGTTCTACGAGCAGTACTTC. Translating it yields CASSSVSGRFYEQYF.

This clonotype came up a few times. V is TRBV6-2 or TRBV6-3 and J is TRBJ1-2; TRBD1 matches 7 bases. The length of the CDR3 is 12 residues. Looked up from germline, CDR1 is MNHEY and CDR2 is SVGEGT. V was clipped by 4 bases and J by 4 bases; unmatched bases: 0. In DNA form, the CDR3 reads TGTGCCAGCAGTTGGGACAGCTATGGCTACACCTTC. Encoded protein: CASSWDSYGYTF.

This chain links TRBV20-1 with TRBJ2-6; 12 bases are shared with TRBD1. The V gene end was trimmed by 1 base and the J gene end by 5 bases; junction bases not matched to a gene: 12. There are 19 residues in the CDR3. Germline CDR1 and CDR2: DFQATT and SNEGSKA (reference sequence). The CDR3 loop reads CSARVRQGTGGNWANVLTF. CDR3 nucleotides: TGCAGTGCTAGAGTCAGACAAGGGACAGGGGGCAACTGGGCCAACGTCCTGACTTTC.

The CDR3 coding sequence is TGTGCCAGCACCCAGGGGGGGGGATATGAAAAACTGTTTTTT. It is translated as CASTQGGGYEKLFF. The V gene is TRBV28, the J gene TRBJ1-4; 7 bases are a match to TRBD1. Germline values: CDR1 MDHEN, CDR2 SYDVKM. V dropped 7 bases and J dropped 6; count of bases not matched to a gene: 8. CDR3 length: 14 amino acids.